This TCR beta chain originates from a study of CD4+ T cells in melanoma. This CDR3 spans 11 amino acids. V lost 2 bases to trimming and J lost 3 bases, with 5 bases between them. The germline V gene has CDR1 SQVTM and CDR2 ANQGSEA. Findings and caveats of the study: Reportedly, melanoma neoantigen-specific CD4+ T cells showed varied differentiation states. CD8+ T cell, macrophage and B cell function reportedly correlated with neoantigen-specific CD4+ T cells.

Generated by immunoSEQ multiplex PCR, the TCRdb table keeps only in-frame clones and is missing some. Of some 120,000 clones detected, around 93% appear once; the ten largest clones hold about 3.5%. As concerns this clone: Antigen: not known.

Source material: peripheral blood. V gene TRBV29-1 combines with J gene TRBJ2-7; D is unresolved. The TCR sequence derives from a human donor with melanoma. This CDR3 reads CSVETNYEQYF. The CDR3 DNA is TGCAGCGTTGAAACCAACTACGAGCAGTACTTC.